This TCR beta chain was found in a study of response to subunit inactivated influenza vaccine (dated 2018 in TCRdb). The study in broad terms: The study used deep quantitative T cell receptor repertoire profiling to track responses to a trivalent subunit inactivated influenza vaccine. The research as a whole found: According to the authors, only a limited number of new T cells may be recruited by each seasonal influenza vaccination.

Comment on this clonotype: Its antigen specificity is not known. No much larger clonotype is one base removed from it; base qualities were not supplied.

CDR1 is given as SGHAT and CDR2 as FQNNGV, both from the germline V gene. The CDR3 holds 15 amino acids from the cysteine to the phenylalanine. Only CDR3 DNA remains: 45 bases, in frame from the first base. Trimming takes 7 bases from V and 0 bases from J, and the germline ends sit 13 bases apart. Library prep was done by RT-PCR. Sequencing was performed on an Illumina HiSeq 2500. Using fastp trimming at Q25 and MiXCR clonotype assembly, TCRdb reanalyzed the public sequencing data and kept in-frame beta chains. CDR3 protein duplicates are merged, each entry listing the most common genes and DNA. In this sample the table shows about 310,000 distinct CDR3 sequences, 20% to 25% of which occur a single time. Clones ranked in the top ten supply approximately 10% of the sample.

Sample: PBMCs from blood, taken around 22 months after vaccination. In this chain, TRBV11-2 is recombined with TRBJ1-3, and TRBD1 may be the D gene, going by 5 matching bases. The clonotype comes from a man aged 50 to 69 who received an inactivated influenza vaccine. Donor details come from another sample of the same person, matched by shared clones. The DNA reads as follows: TGTGCCAGCACCCCGACAGTCCTCTCTGGAAACACCATATATTTT. The translation is CASTPTVLSGNTIYF.